This T cell receptor (beta chain) derives from a study of breast tumors, draining lymph nodes, adjacent tissues. Findings of the study overall: The data were judged consistent with most tumor T cells coming from lymph node and expanding in tumor. Tumor repertoires ranked between lymph nodes and nontumor tissue in diversity, with V and J gene preferences. Luminal-like breast cancer showed significantly higher tumor–nontumor repertoire similarity than basal-like. The lymph node origin of tumor T cells was framed as consistent with a hypothesis, not demonstrated.

From the multiplex PCR reads, TCRdb called clonotypes with MiXCR, one entry per CDR3 protein. This sample has 10,000 to 15,000 distinct CDR3 sequences; roughly three quarters occur once, and the top ten carry about two fifths. Concerning this clonotype itself: Its antigen is not known.

The source of this sequence is a female donor with breast cancer. Some clones in this sample may be carry-over from other donors' samples. Specimen: tumor-adjacent breast tissue.

The CDR3 DNA reads as TGTGCCAGCAGCGGGTCGACTAGCGGGAGCCCCTACGAGCAGTACTTC. As protein: CASSGSTSGSPYEQYF. V and J are TRBV9 and TRBJ2-7, with 12 bases that match TRBD2. V was clipped by 3 bases and J by 2 bases; unmatched bases: 6. The CDR3 totals 16 residues. Germline V gene data show CDR1 as SGDLS and CDR2 as YYNGEE.